These 9 T cell receptor beta chains were sequenced from one sample in a study of T cell responses to AZD1222 COVID-19 vaccine. Clones were sequenced by immunoSEQ multiplex PCR, and TCRdb holds only the in-frame ones, with some missing. The sample lists fewer than 150,000 clones; 93% were seen once. Sequences were derived from peripheral blood, sampled on day 0 of AZD1222 vaccination. The receptor source for this set is an adult in good health.

CDR3 nucleotide sequence: TGTGCCAGCACGTACAGGGGAGGCACTGAAGCTTTCTTT. This translates into CASTYRGGTEAFF. The chain couples TRBV27 to TRBJ1-1; 7 positions match TRBD1. Germline loops: CDR1 MNHEY, CDR2 SMNVEV (reference sequence). Trimming removed 7 bases from V and 4 bases from J; junction bases left unmatched: 6. The CDR3 sequence is 13 residues long.

The V call is TRBV15, the J call TRBJ1-1; weak D call: TRBD1 (5 bases). Germline assignment: CDR1 LNHNV and CDR2 YYDKDF (reference sequence). This CDR3 has 14 residues. Trimming took 5 bases from V and 0 from J, leaving 10 bases between them. The CDR3 nucleotides read TGTGCCACCAGCCGGGACGGAATGAACACTGAAGCTTTCTTT. It is translated as CATSRDGMNTEAFF.

The CDR3 nucleotides are TGTGCCATCAAGGGTAGGGAGAGTGGCACTGAAGCTTTCTTT. It is translated as CAIKGRESGTEAFF. The rearrangement uses TRBV10-3 and TRBJ1-1; D uncertain. Germline CDR1 reads ENHRY; CDR2 reads SYGVKD. The CDR3 extends over 14 amino acids. Trimming shortened V by 7 bases and J by 4 bases, and 16 bases separated the two germline ends.

The table lists this clone with a few counts. This chain links TRBV5-1 with TRBJ2-1; TRBD2 matches at 11 bases. In germline, CDR1 is SGHRS, CDR2 YFSETQ. The CDR3 loop spans 15 amino acids. Trimming cost V 4 bases and J 3 bases; bases outside gene matches: 3. The DNA for the CDR3 is TGCGCCAGCAGCACCGGGACTAGCGGCTACAATGAGCAGTTCTTC. As protein: CASSTGTSGYNEQFF.

This rearrangement joins TRBV30 to TRBJ1-2, with D unclear. CDR1 is GTSNPN, CDR2 SVGIG, per germline (reference sequence). The CDR3 length is 13 residues. The V end lost 0 bases, the J end lost 4 bases, and 9 bases lay between the germline ends. The CDR3 DNA is TGTGCCTGGAGTGTTGTTAGTTCCTATGGCTACACCTTC. Translation gives CAWSVVSSYGYTF.

The chain joins TRBV5-4 to TRBJ2-1, with 7 bases that match TRBD1. V lost 0 bases, J lost 6 bases, and 9 bases stayed unmatched. CDR3 length equals 16 residues. Germline V gene data show CDR1 as SGHNT and CDR2 as YYREEE (reference sequence). The CDR3 DNA reads TGTGCCAGCAGCTTGGTAGGCGCAGGGGGTGCCAATGAGCAGTTCTTC. It specifies CASSLVGAGGANEQFF.

The chain combines TRBV9 with TRBJ2-1; TRBD2 matches 11 bases. The germline gives CDR1 SGDLS, CDR2 YYNGEE. The CDR3 covers 14 residues. The V gene end was trimmed by 4 bases and the J gene end by 15 bases; junction bases not matched to a gene: 12. In nucleotides, the CDR3 is TGTGCCAGCAGCATACAGACTAGCGGGACCCCCCCGTTCTTC. Translated: CASSIQTSGTPPFF. The whole variable domain, remainder taken from reference TRBV9 and TRBJ2-1, is DSGVTQTPKHLITATGQRVTLRCSPRSGDLSVYWYQQSLDQGLQFLIQYYNGEERAKGNILERFSAQQFPDLHSELNLSSLELGDSALYFCASSIQTSGTPPFFGPGTRLTVL.

The chain combines TRBV11-2 with TRBJ1-5, with a tentative D call TRBD1 (6 bases). Trimming pared 5 bases from V and 3 bases from J, leaving 26 bases between. CDR1 is SGHAT and CDR2 is FQNNGV in the germline V gene. The CDR3 is made up of 19 amino acids. CDR3 sequence (DNA): TGTGCCAGCAGCACTGACAGGTCATGTTATCCGCGATACAATCAGCCCCAGCATTTT. As protein: CASSTDRSCYPRYNQPQHF.

This chain links TRBV6-5 with TRBJ1-4; the D is unclear. Looked up from germline, CDR1 is MNHEY and CDR2 is SVGAGI. The CDR3 sequence is 15 residues long. V was trimmed by 6 bases and J by 4 bases, leaving 15 bases between them. The CDR3 nucleotides read TGTGCCAGCAGGGCATGGACTCGCGATAATGAAAAACTGTTTTTT. Encoded protein: CASRAWTRDNEKLFF.